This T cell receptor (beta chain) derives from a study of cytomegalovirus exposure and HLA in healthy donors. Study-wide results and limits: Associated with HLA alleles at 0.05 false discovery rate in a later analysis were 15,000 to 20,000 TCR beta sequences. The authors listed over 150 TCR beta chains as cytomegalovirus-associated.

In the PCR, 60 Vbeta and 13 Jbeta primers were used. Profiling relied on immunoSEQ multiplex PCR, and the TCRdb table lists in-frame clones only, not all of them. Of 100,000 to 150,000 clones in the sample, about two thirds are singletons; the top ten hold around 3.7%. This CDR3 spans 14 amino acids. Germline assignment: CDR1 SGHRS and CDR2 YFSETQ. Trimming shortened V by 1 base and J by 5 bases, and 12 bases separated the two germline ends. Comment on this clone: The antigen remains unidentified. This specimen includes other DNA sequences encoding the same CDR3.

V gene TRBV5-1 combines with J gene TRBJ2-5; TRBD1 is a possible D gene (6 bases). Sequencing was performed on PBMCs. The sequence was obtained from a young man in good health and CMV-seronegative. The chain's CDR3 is CASSLWGPPETQYF. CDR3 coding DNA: TGCGCCAGCAGCTTGTGGGGGCCCCCGGAGACCCAGTACTTC.